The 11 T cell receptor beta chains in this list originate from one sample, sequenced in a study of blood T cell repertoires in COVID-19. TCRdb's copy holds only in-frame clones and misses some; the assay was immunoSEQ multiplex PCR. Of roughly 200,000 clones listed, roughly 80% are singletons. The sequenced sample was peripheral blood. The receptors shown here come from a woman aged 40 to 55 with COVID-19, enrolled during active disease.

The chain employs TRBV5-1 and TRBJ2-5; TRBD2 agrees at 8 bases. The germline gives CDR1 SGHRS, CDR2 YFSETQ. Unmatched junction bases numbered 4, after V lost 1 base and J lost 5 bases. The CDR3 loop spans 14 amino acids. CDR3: CASSLISGTETQYF. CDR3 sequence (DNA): TGCGCCAGCAGCTTGATTAGCGGGACTGAGACCCAGTACTTC.

The CDR3 DNA reads as TGCAGCGTTGTTAGCGGGGGTCCAAGGGGGGAGCTGTTTTTT. This sequence encodes CSVVSGGPRGELFF. The chain recombines TRBV29-1 with TRBJ2-2; 9 nucleotides agree with TRBD2. The germline gives CDR1 SQVTM, CDR2 ANQGSEA. Unmatched junction bases numbered 8, after V lost 4 bases and J lost 8 bases. The CDR3 is 14 residues long.

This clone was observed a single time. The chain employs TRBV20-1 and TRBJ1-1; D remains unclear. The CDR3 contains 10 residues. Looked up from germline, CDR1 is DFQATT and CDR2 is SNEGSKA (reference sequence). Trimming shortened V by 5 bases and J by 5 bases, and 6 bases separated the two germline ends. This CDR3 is CSALSTEAFF. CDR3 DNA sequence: TGCAGTGCTCTCTCGACTGAAGCTTTCTTT.

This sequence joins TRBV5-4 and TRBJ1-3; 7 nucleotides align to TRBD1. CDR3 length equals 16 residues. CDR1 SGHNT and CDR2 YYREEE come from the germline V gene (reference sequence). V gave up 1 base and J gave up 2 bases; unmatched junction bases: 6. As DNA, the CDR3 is TGTGCCAGCAGCTTGAGACAGGGACTCCCTGGAAACACCATATATTTT. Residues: CASSLRQGLPGNTIYF.

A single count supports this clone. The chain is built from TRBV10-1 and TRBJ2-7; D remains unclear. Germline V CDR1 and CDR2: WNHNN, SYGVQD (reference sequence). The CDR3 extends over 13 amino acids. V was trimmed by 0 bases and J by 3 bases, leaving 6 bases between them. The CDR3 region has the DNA TGCGCCAGCAGTGAGTCACTTATCTACGAGCAGTACTTC. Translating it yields CASSESLIYEQYF.

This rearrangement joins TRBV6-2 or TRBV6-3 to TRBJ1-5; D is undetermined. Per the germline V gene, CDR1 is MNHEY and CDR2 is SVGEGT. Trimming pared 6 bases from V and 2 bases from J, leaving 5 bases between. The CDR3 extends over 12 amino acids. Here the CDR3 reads CASSRGNQPQHF. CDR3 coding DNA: TGTGCCAGCAGCCGCGGCAATCAGCCCCAGCATTTT.

For the CDR3, the DNA is TGTGCCAGCAGTCCCCCAGGGACAGTTCCGACTTTCTTT. Its translation: CASSPPGTVPTFF. The chain is built from TRBV27 and TRBJ1-1, with 7 positions matching TRBD1. The V and J ends lost 5 bases and 12 bases, in that order; junction bases with no gene match: 12. The germline V gene encodes CDR1 MNHEY and CDR2 SMNVEV (reference sequence). The length of the CDR3 is 13 residues.

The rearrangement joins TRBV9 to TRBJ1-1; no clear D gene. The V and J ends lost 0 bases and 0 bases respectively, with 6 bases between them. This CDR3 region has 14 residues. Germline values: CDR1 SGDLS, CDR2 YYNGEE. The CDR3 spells CASSVEAVNTEAFF. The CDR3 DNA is TGTGCCAGCAGCGTAGAGGCGGTGAACACTGAAGCTTTCTTT.

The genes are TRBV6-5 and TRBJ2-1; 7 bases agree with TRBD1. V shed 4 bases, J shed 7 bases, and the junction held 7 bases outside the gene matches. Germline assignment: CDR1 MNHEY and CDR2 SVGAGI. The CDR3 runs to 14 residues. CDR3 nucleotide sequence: TGTGCCAGCAGTTCCGGGACAGTGAGGAATGAGCAGTTCTTC. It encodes CASSSGTVRNEQFF.

The CDR3 loop is CASSERVDYGYTF. CDR3 nucleotides: TGCGCCAGCAGCGAGAGGGTAGACTATGGCTACACCTTC. The gene calls are TRBV5-1 and TRBJ1-2, with D hard to call. V was cut by 4 bases and J by 3 bases, with 10 bases left in between. CDR3 size: 13 residues. In germline, CDR1 is SGHRS, CDR2 YFSETQ.

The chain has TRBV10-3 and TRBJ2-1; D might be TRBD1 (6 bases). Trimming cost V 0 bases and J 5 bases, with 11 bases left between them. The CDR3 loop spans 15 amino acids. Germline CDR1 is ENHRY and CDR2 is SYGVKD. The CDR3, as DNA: TGTGCCATCAGTGAGTCCTATGCAGGGGACAATGAGCAGTTCTTC. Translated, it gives CAISESYAGDNEQFF.